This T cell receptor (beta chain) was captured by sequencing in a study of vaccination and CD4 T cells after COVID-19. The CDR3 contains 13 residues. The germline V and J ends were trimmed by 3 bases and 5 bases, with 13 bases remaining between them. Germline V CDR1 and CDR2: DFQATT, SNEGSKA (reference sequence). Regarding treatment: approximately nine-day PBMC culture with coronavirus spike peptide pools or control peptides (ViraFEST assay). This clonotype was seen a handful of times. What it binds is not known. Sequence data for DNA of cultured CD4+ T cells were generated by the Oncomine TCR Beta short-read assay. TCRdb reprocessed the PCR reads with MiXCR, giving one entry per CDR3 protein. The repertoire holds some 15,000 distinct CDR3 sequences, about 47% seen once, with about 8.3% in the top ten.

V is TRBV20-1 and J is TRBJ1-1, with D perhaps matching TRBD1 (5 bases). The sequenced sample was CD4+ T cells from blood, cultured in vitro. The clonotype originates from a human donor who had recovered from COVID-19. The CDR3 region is CSASIGGLTEAFF. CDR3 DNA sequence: TGCAGTGCTAGTATCGGGGGATTGACTGAAGCTTTCTTT.